The clone carrying this T cell receptor (beta chain) was found many times. The antigen is not known. The data stem from a study of T cells in Graves' hyperthyroidism and ophthalmopathy. Study-level results: Stable hyperthyroidism was told apart from ophthalmopathy by a model built on 13 V-J features.

The length of the CDR3 is 15 residues. Deletions cut 0 bases from V and 2 bases from J, with 11 bases between. From germline, CDR1 is DFQATT and CDR2 SNEGSKA (reference sequence). TCR beta CDR3 regions were amplified from RNA. When the TCR CDR3 underwent first-round RT-PCR, the HTBI primer set was used. TCRdb re-analysed the multiplex PCR reads in MiXCR, keeping a single row per CDR3 protein. The profile shows about 360,000 distinct CDR3 sequences, about 13% of them singletons. The clonotype originates from a young woman with Graves' hyperthyroidism. The specimen sequenced was blood. This chain connects TRBV20-1 to TRBJ2-1; D gene uncertain. For the CDR3, the DNA is TGCAGTGCTAGAGATGGGCAGTACACCTACAATGAGCAGTTCTTC. It specifies CSARDGQYTYNEQFF.